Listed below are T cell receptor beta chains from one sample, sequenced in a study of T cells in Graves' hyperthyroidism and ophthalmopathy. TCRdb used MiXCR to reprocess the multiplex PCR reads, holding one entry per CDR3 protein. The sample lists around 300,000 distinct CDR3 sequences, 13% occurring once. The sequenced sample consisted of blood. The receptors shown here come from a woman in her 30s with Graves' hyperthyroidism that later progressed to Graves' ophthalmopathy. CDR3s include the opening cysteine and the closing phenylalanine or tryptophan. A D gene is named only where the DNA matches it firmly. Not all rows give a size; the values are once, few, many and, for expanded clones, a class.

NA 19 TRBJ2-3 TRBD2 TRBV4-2 CASSQDIGAGGTYTDTQYF TGTGCCAGCAGCCAAGATATCGGGGCGGGAGGGACATACACAGATACGCAGTATTTT
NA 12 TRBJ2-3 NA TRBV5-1 CASSPGVDTQYF TGCGCCAGCAGCCCGGGAGTAGATACGCAGTATTTT
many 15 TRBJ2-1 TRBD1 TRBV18 CASSASGQGFNEQFF TGTGCCAGCTCAGCCTCGGGACAGGGTTTCAATGAGCAGTTCTTC
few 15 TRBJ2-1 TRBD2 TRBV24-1 CATTGTSGSFNEQFF TGTGCCACCACCGGGACTAGCGGGAGCTTCAATGAGCAGTTCTTC
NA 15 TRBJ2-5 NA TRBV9 CASSADGGSQETQYF TGTGCCAGCAGCGCCGACGGAGGGAGCCAAGAGACCCAGTACTTC
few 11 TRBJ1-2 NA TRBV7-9 CASSNPYGYTF TGTGCCAGCAGTAACCCCTATGGCTACACCTTC
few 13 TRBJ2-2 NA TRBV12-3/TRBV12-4 CASSWTKNGELFF TGTGCCAGCAGTTGGACAAAGAACGGGGAGCTGTTTTTT
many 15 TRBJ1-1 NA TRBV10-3 CAISADRATNTEAFF TGTGCCATCAGCGCGGACAGAGCGACGAACACTGAAGCTTTCTTT
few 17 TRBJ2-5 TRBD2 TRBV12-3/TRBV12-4 CASSLFGTSGSAKTQYF TGTGCCAGCAGTTTATTTGGGACTAGCGGGAGTGCAAAGACCCAGTACTTC
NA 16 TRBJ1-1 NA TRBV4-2 CASSQDLGLVDTEAFF TGTGCCAGCAGCCAAGATCTGGGCCTGGTGGACACTGAAGCTTTCTTT
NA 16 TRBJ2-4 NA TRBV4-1 CASSRRPTLAKNIQYF TGCGCCAGCAGCCGGCGGCCCACGCTAGCCAAAAACATTCAGTACTTC
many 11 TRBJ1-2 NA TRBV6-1 CASSDPYGYTF TGTGCCAGCAGTGACCCCTATGGCTACACCTTC
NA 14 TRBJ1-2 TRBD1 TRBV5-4 CASRYPGQGHGYTF TGTGCCAGCAGGTATCCGGGACAGGGCCATGGCTACACCTTC
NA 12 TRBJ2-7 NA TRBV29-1 CSVGPDSYEQYF TGCAGCGTTGGACCAGACTCCTACGAGCAGTACTTC
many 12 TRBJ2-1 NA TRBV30 CASQGHYNEQFF TGTGCCTCCCAAGGGCATTACAATGAGCAGTTCTTC
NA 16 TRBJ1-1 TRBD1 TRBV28 CASSFSGGRVETEAFF TGTGCCAGCAGTTTCTCAGGGGGCCGGGTCGAGACTGAAGCTTTCTTT
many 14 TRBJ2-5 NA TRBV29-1 CSVDRGPVGETQYF TGCAGCGTTGATCGGGGGCCGGTCGGGGAGACCCAGTACTTC
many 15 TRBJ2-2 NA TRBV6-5 CASSYGAGNTGELFF TGTGCCAGCAGTTACGGTGCAGGGAACACCGGGGAGCTGTTTTTT
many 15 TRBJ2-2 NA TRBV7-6 CASSPSPLGARELFF TGTGCCAGCAGCCCATCCCCACTGGGGGCCAGGGAGCTGTTTTTT
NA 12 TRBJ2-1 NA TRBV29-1 CSVENHYNEQFF TGCAGCGTTGAAAACCATTACAATGAGCAGTTCTTC
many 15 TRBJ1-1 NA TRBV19 CASSIKKILNTEAFF TGTGCCAGTAGTATTAAGAAGATACTGAACACTGAAGCTTTCTTT
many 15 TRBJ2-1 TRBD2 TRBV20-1 CSARGSLAGNNEQFF TGCAGTGCTAGAGGGTCCCTAGCGGGGAACAATGAGCAGTTCTTC
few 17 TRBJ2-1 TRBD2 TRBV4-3 CASSLLAGGESLNEQFF TGCGCCAGCAGCCTTCTAGCGGGAGGAGAGTCCCTCAATGAGCAGTTCTTC
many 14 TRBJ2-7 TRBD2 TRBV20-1 CSASLAGGPHEQYF TGCAGTGCTAGCCTGGCGGGAGGGCCCCACGAGCAGTACTTC
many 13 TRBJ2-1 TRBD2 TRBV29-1 CSIAGLAYNEQFF TGCAGCATAGCGGGACTGGCCTACAATGAGCAGTTCTTC
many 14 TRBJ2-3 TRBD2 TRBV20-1 CSASLAGGQDTQYF TGCAGTGCTAGTTTAGCGGGAGGGCAAGATACGCAGTATTTT
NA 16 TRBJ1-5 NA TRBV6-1 CASSDGTFGGNQPQHF TGTGCCAGCAGTGACGGGACATTTGGTGGCAATCAGCCCCAGCATTTT
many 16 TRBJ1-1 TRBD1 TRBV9 CASSGGAGGWATEAFF TGTGCCAGCAGCGGGGGGGCAGGGGGGTGGGCCACTGAAGCTTTCTTT
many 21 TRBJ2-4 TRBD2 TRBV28 CASSHEAGRPGTSLAKNIQYF TGTGCCAGCAGCCATGAGGCAGGTCGGCCAGGGACTAGCCTTGCCAAAAACATTCAGTACTTC
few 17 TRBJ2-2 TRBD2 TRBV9 CASSVGITSANTGELFF TGTGCCAGCAGCGTAGGGATCACTAGCGCGAACACCGGGGAGCTGTTTTTT
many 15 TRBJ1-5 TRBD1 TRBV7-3 CASSSSVQGHQPQHF TGTGCCAGCAGCTCCTCGGTACAGGGGCATCAGCCCCAGCATTTT
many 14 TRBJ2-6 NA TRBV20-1 CSADRYSGANVLTF TGCAGTGCGGACCGCTACTCTGGGGCCAACGTCCTGACTTTC
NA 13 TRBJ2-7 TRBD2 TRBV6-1 CASSGTSGNEQYF TGTGCCAGCAGTGGGACTAGCGGGAACGAGCAGTACTTC
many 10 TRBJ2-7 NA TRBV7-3 CASSFRGQYF TGTGCCAGCAGCTTTAGGGGGCAGTACTTC
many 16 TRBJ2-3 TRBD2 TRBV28 CASSSRGEGSTDTQYF TGTGCCAGCAGTTCCCGGGGGGAGGGTAGCACAGATACGCAGTATTTT
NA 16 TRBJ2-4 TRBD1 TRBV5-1 CASSWSQGAAKNIQYF TGCGCCAGCAGCTGGAGTCAGGGGGCCGCCAAAAACATTCAGTACTTC
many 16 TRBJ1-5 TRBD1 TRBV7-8 CASSSQAGQGVQPQHF TGTGCCAGCAGCTCCCAGGCGGGGCAGGGGGTTCAGCCCCAGCATTTT
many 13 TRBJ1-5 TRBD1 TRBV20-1 CSADTGGGQPQHF TGCAGTGCTGATACAGGGGGCGGTCAGCCCCAGCATTTT
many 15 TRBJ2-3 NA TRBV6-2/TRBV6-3 CASSPDFSPRSTQYF TGTGCCAGCAGCCCGGACTTCTCGCCCCGGTCAACGCAGTATTTT
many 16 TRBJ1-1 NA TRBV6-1 CASSNRGPAYNTEAFF TGTGCCAGCAGTAACCGGGGCCCCGCTTACAACACTGAAGCTTTCTTT
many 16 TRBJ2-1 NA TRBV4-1 CASSQDIGRVHNEQFF TGCGCCAGCAGCCAAGATATAGGCAGGGTCCACAATGAGCAGTTCTTC
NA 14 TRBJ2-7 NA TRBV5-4 CASSPEDRSYEQYF TGTGCCAGCAGCCCTGAGGACCGCTCCTACGAGCAGTACTTC
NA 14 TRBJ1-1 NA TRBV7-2 CASSWTDLGAEAFF TGTGCCAGCAGCTGGACGGACCTAGGGGCTGAAGCTTTCTTT
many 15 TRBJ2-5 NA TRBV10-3 CAISESLTAQETQYF TGTGCCATCAGTGAGTCCCTGACAGCGCAAGAGACCCAGTACTTC
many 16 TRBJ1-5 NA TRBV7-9 CASSSGVGLEFGPQHF TGTGCCAGCAGCTCGGGGGTAGGCCTCGAGTTTGGCCCCCAGCATTTT
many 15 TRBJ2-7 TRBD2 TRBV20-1 CSARDTLAGNHEQYF TGCAGTGCTAGAGATACTCTAGCGGGTAATCACGAGCAGTACTTC
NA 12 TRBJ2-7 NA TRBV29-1 CSAGIGGYEQYF TGCAGCGCCGGCATAGGGGGCTACGAGCAGTACTTC
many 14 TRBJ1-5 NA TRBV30 CAWSRLNDNQPQHF TGTGCCTGGAGTCGTTTGAACGACAATCAGCCCCAGCATTTT
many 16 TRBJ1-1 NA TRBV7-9 CASSSHLLTGGTEAFF TGTGCCAGCAGCTCCCACCTCCTAACAGGAGGCACTGAAGCTTTCTTT